These 17 T cell receptor beta chains share one sample of origin, sequenced in a study of blood T cell repertoires in COVID-19. Libraries were prepared by immunoSEQ multiplex PCR; TCRdb keeps only in-frame clonotypes and omits some of them. The sample records 200,000 to 250,000 clones, roughly 80% being singletons. The sequenced sample consisted of peripheral blood. These receptors were taken from a man aged 25 to 45 with active or convalescent COVID-19.

The J gene is TRBJ1-2, the V gene TRBV11-3; D unclear. Germline CDR1 SGHNT, CDR2 YENEEA. V was trimmed by 0 bases and J by 6 bases, leaving 14 bases between them. The CDR3 spans 15 residues. CDR3 nucleotide sequence: TGTGCCAGCAGCTTAGATCGGACGGGATCGAATGGCTACACCTTC. As protein: CASSLDRTGSNGYTF.

The V and J genes are TRBV3-1 (or the pseudogene TRBV3-2) and TRBJ2-7; 7 bases match TRBD2. In germline, CDR1 is LGHDT, CDR2 YNNKEL (reference sequence). V lost 2 bases, J lost 6 bases, and 10 bases stayed unmatched. The CDR3 is 15 amino acids. The DNA for the CDR3 is TGTGCCAGCAGCCAACCCCGGGACTACGTTATCGAGCAGTACTTC. Translated, it gives CASSQPRDYVIEQYF.

CDR3 region: CASSAGLAEQFF. The CDR3 coding sequence is TGTGCCAGCAGTGCCGGACTAGCGGAACAGTTCTTC. V gene TRBV27 combines with J gene TRBJ2-1; 10 bases map to TRBD2. Germline trimming cut 5 bases from V and 13 bases from J; bases unmatched to any gene: 5. This CDR3 has 12 residues. Germline V gene data show CDR1 as MNHEY and CDR2 as SMNVEV (reference sequence).

The J gene is TRBJ2-2, the V gene TRBV4-2; TRBD2 aligns across 10 bases. The CDR3 has 17 residues. J gave up 4 bases and V 2 bases, and 7 bases lay outside the gene matches. Germline V gene data show CDR1 as LGHNA and CDR2 as YNFKEQ. Here the CDR3 DNA reads TGTGCCAGCAGCCAAAGCCCCCTAGCGGGAGCCACCGGGGAGCTGTTTTTT. This gives the protein CASSQSPLAGATGELFF.

This clone was found a few times. This chain joins TRBV7-6 and TRBJ1-5; no clear D. CDR3 length: 13 residues. Germline CDR1 SGHVS, CDR2 FNYEAQ. The V gene lost 2 bases and the J gene lost 5 bases, with 7 bases spanning the gap. This chain's CDR3 is CASSLNRDQPQHF. The CDR3 nucleotides read TGTGCCAGCAGCTTAAACAGAGATCAGCCCCAGCATTTT. Full variable domain (missing parts from reference TRBV7-6 and TRBJ1-5): GAGVSQSPRYKVTKRGQDVALRCDPISGHVSLYWYRQALGQGPEFLTYFNYEAQQDKSGLPNDRFSAERPEGSISTLTIQRTEQRDSAMYRCASSLNRDQPQHFGDGTRLSIL.

The chain joins TRBV6-6 to TRBJ1-5, with 11 bases lining up with TRBD1. CDR1 MNHNY and CDR2 SVGAGI come from the germline V gene (reference sequence). CDR3 length equals 15 residues. Trimming took 4 bases from V and 7 from J; bases not matched to a gene: 6. The CDR3 DNA reads as TGTGCCAGCAGTTCTCGAGGGGACAGGGGGCAGCCCCAGCATTTT. Its protein is CASSSRGDRGQPQHF.

This sequence joins TRBV11-2 and TRBJ2-1, with 7 bases lining up with TRBD1. The junction had 8 bases not matched to a gene; V was cut back by 5 bases and J by 4 bases. This CDR3 region has 15 residues. Germline V gives CDR1 SGHAT, CDR2 FQNNGV. CDR3 loop: CASSPGTAEYNEQFF. CDR3 nucleotides: TGTGCCAGCAGCCCTGGGACAGCAGAGTACAATGAGCAGTTCTTC.

The chain links TRBV19 to TRBJ2-2, with TRBD1 identical over 7 bases. Germline values: CDR1 LNHDA, CDR2 SQIVND (reference sequence). The CDR3 consists of 14 residues. Trimming took 6 bases from V and 3 from J; bases not matched to a gene: 4. CDR3 in DNA: TGTGCCAGTAGAGTTACAGGGGACACCGGGGAGCTGTTTTTT. Its translation is CASRVTGDTGELFF. Together with reference TRBV19 and TRBJ2-2, the CDR3 gives the full variable domain: DGGITQSPKYLFRKEGQNVTLSCEQNLNHDAMYWYRQDPGQGLRLIYYSQIVNDFQKGDIAEGYSVSREKKESFPLTVTSAQKNPTAFYLCASRVTGDTGELFFGEGSRLTVL.

This clone appeared a single time. The chain uses TRBV7-9 and TRBJ2-5; D remains unclear. Trimming removed 7 bases at V and 5 bases at J, with 11 bases between. Per germline, CDR1 SEHNR and CDR2 FQNEAQ (reference sequence). The length of the CDR3 is 12 residues. CDR3 sequence reads: CASTLSVETQYF. CDR3 in DNA: TGTGCCAGCACCCTTTCAGTGGAGACCCAGTACTTC.

The sample holds a few counts of this clone. This chain uses TRBV3-1 (or the pseudogene TRBV3-2) with TRBJ1-2; TRBD1 is a possible D gene (5 bases). Germline V gene data show CDR1 as LGHDT and CDR2 as YNNKEL (reference sequence). Trimming left V 1 base short and J 2 bases short, with 8 bases between. The CDR3 is 14 amino acids. CDR3 sequence (DNA): TGTGCCAGCAGCCAAGGACAGTTCAACTATGGCTACACCTTC. Translated: CASSQGQFNYGYTF.

The sample holds one count of this clone. In DNA, the CDR3 is TGTGCCAGCAGCTCCTCGGGAGAGGATACGCAGTATTTT. Its translation: CASSSSGEDTQYF. This chain connects TRBV7-9 to TRBJ2-3, with a possible D match to TRBD2 (6 bases). V was trimmed by 4 bases and J by 6 bases, leaving 11 bases between them. The CDR3 spans 13 residues. Germline assignment: CDR1 SEHNR and CDR2 FQNEAQ (reference sequence).

This chain uses TRBV9 with TRBJ1-6; D unresolved. The germline CDR1 and CDR2 sequences are SGDLS and YYNGEE. This CDR3 is built from 13 residues. The V end was cut by 4 bases, the J end by 6 bases, with 8 bases between. CDR3 DNA: TGTGCCAGCAGCCCAGGTTCTAATTCACCCCTCCACTTT. It codes for CASSPGSNSPLHF.

This sequence joins TRBV19 and TRBJ2-7; the match to TRBD2 covers 10 bases. V lost 3 bases and J lost 0; bases outside the gene matches: 20. The germline V gene has CDR1 LNHDA and CDR2 SQIVND (reference sequence). The CDR3 contains 21 residues. The CDR3, as DNA: TGTGCCAGTAGTATGATATTGGTTGCTAGCGGGAGTTCGGGATACTCCTACGAGCAGTACTTC. Translation gives CASSMILVASGSSGYSYEQYF.

The V call is TRBV15, the J call TRBJ1-4, with TRBD1 identical over 9 bases. Unmatched junction bases numbered 4, after V lost 0 bases and J lost 5 bases. Germline assignment: CDR1 LNHNV and CDR2 YYDKDF (reference sequence). The CDR3 length is 16 residues. CDR3 residues: CATSRDNGQGNEKLFF. The CDR3 bases are TGTGCCACCAGCAGAGATAACGGACAGGGGAATGAAAAACTGTTTTTT.

The chain is built from TRBV29-1 and TRBJ1-2; 9 bases are a match to TRBD1. The CDR3 has 17 residues. The ends lost 0 bases at V and 5 bases at J; junction bases unmatched: 13. CDR1 is SQVTM and CDR2 is ANQGSEA in the germline V gene. CDR3 sequence reads: CSVEDTGTGFIGYGYTF. The CDR3, as DNA: TGCAGCGTTGAAGATACCGGGACAGGGTTCATAGGGTATGGCTACACCTTC.

J is TRBJ2-7 and V is TRBV21-1; the table's D gene call, TRBD2, was not cross checked with the DNA. TRBV21-1 is recorded as a pseudogene. The CDR3 is 16 amino acids. CDR3 in amino acids: CASSPPEREGPGEQYF. The DNA of the CDR3 is TGTGCCAGCAGCCCCCCAGAGCGGGAGGGCCCGGGGGAGCAGTACTTC.

The rearrangement links TRBV7-6 to TRBJ2-3; no definite D call. The CDR3 sequence is 14 residues long. V gave up 5 bases and J gave up 0 bases, with 9 bases separating them. Germline loops: CDR1 SGHVS, CDR2 FNYEAQ. The CDR3 DNA is TGTGCCAGCAGCGTCTCCCCTAGCACAGATACGCAGTATTTT. It is translated as CASSVSPSTDTQYF. The full variable domain, rest sourced from reference TRBV7-6 and TRBJ2-3, is GAGVSQSPRYKVTKRGQDVALRCDPISGHVSLYWYRQALGQGPEFLTYFNYEAQQDKSGLPNDRFSAERPEGSISTLTIQRTEQRDSAMYRCASSVSPSTDTQYFGPGTRLTVL.